A single sample gave rise to the 14 T cell receptor beta chains below, sequenced in a study of high-grade serous ovarian cancer treatment subgroups. The table came from immunoSEQ multiplex PCR; TCRdb's copy has only in-frame clones and leaves some out. Here the sample spans a few thousand clones, around three quarters being singletons. Tumor samples were obtained before definitive surgery or chemotherapy. Sequenced input: tumor tissue. These receptors came from a human donor with high-grade serous ovarian cancer.

The chain uses TRBV6-1 and TRBJ1-4; D remains ambiguous. From germline, CDR1 is MNHNS and CDR2 SASEGT. V lost 7 bases and J lost 1, with 13 bases in between. The CDR3 has 15 residues. The CDR3 bases are TGTGCCAGCACTAGGACGGTTTTAACTAATGAAAAACTGTTTTTT. Translating it yields CASTRTVLTNEKLFF.

The V and J genes are TRBV7-9 and TRBJ2-7, with 7 bases identical to TRBD2. The germline gives CDR1 SEHNR, CDR2 FQNEAQ (reference sequence). V lost 6 bases to trimming and J lost 4 bases; unmatched junction nucleotides: 6. CDR3 length: 13 residues. CDR3 sequence reads: CASSRTSAYEQYF. The CDR3 DNA reads as TGTGCCAGCAGTCGTACTAGCGCATACGAGCAGTACTTC.

The chain combines TRBV5-6 with TRBJ1-1; 7 bases match TRBD1. This CDR3 is built from 14 residues. The V and J ends lost 4 bases and 4 bases, in that order; junction bases with no gene match: 7. Per germline, CDR1 SGHDT and CDR2 YYEEEE. DNA of the CDR3: TGTGCCAGCAGCCTAGGGGGCTTAGGCACTGAAGCTTTCTTT. It yields the protein CASSLGGLGTEAFF.

The V call is TRBV5-1, the J call TRBJ1-4, with D uncertain. V was trimmed by 0 bases and J by 0 bases, leaving 6 bases between them. Germline V gene lookup returns CDR1 SGHRS and CDR2 YFSETQ. The CDR3 has 15 amino acids. CDR3 region: CASSLGLATNEKLFF. The CDR3 DNA sequence: TGCGCCAGCAGCTTGGGGCTAGCAACTAATGAAAAACTGTTTTTT.

The chain is built from TRBV14 and TRBJ2-1; D perhaps matches TRBD2 (6 bases). The CDR3 has 14 amino acids. The germline CDR1 and CDR2 sequences are SGHDN and FVKESK. Trimming shortened V by 1 base and J by 8 bases, and 12 bases separated the two germline ends. The CDR3 nucleotides read TGTGCCAGCAGCCAAGGACTAGTACCTGATGAGCAGTTCTTC. It encodes CASSQGLVPDEQFF.

In the case of this clone: Mismatch with germline at one junction end may stem from a read error. The chain uses TRBV13 and TRBJ1-3, with 10 bases matching TRBD1. This CDR3 comprises 16 residues. The germline V gene encodes CDR1 PRHDT and CDR2 FYEKMQ (reference sequence). The CDR3 coding sequence is TGCGCCAGCAGCCAATACCCGGGACAGGGGGGAAACACCATATATTTT. It codes for CASSQYPGQGGNTIYF.

The CDR3 region is CASSQRGGDTQYF. In DNA form, the CDR3 reads TGTGCCAGCAGCCAAAGGGGGGGAGATACGCAGTATTTT. This chain connects TRBV7-6 to TRBJ2-3; D possibly corresponds to TRBD2 (7 bases). V shed 5 bases and J shed 5 bases, with 11 bases lying between them. The CDR3 covers 13 residues. Per the germline V gene, CDR1 is SGHVS and CDR2 is FNYEAQ.

The gene calls are TRBV30 and TRBJ2-7, with a tentative D call TRBD1 (6 bases). This CDR3 is 13 amino acids long. The germline V gene has CDR1 GTSNPN and CDR2 SVGIG (reference sequence). The V gene lost 8 bases and the J gene lost 4 bases, with 18 bases spanning the gap. The CDR3 loop is CATSTGAPYEQYF. The CDR3 DNA reads TGTGCCACTTCGACAGGCGCCCCATACGAGCAGTACTTC.

The chain combines TRBV5-6 with TRBJ2-5; TRBD1 aligns across 10 bases. The last part of the DNA fits TRBJ2-7 better; the J call may be wrong. This CDR3 is 15 amino acids long. The germline gives CDR1 SGHDT, CDR2 YYEEEE. The CDR3 here is CASGLGQGVRNEQYF. The CDR3 DNA follows: TGTGCCAGCGGACTCGGACAGGGGGTTCGGAACGAGCAGTACTTC.

This chain uses TRBV2 with TRBJ2-5, with TRBD1 identical over 8 bases. With V trimmed by 6 bases and J by 3 bases, 0 bases remained unmatched. This CDR3 contains 12 residues. Germline lookup yields CDR1 SNHLY and CDR2 FYNNEI. The CDR3 DNA reads as TGTGCCAGCAGGGACAGGGAAGAGACCCAGTACTTC. This gives the protein CASRDREETQYF.

The V and J genes are TRBV11-3 and TRBJ2-3; D not certain. Germline CDR1 reads SGHNT; CDR2 reads YENEEA. This CDR3 is built from 13 residues. V lost 5 bases and J 2 bases, leaving 8 bases between the germline ends. CDR3 coding DNA: TGTGCCAGCAGCCGGTTTATCACAGATACGCAGTATTTT. Translating gives CASSRFITDTQYF.

This chain links TRBV20-1 with TRBJ2-7, with 8 bases aligning to TRBD2. Germline V gene sequence: CDR1 DFQATT, CDR2 SNEGSKA (reference sequence). V lost 4 bases and J lost 7; bases outside the gene matches: 3. The CDR3 has 11 amino acids. This CDR3 reads CSAKREYEQYF. The CDR3 DNA reads as TGCAGTGCTAAGCGGGAGTATGAGCAGTACTTC.

In this sample, this clone turned up a few times. The chain is built from TRBV7-2 and TRBJ1-2, with 7 bases identical to TRBD1. CDR1 is SGHTA and CDR2 is FQGNSA in the germline V gene. The CDR3 sequence is 16 residues long. The ends lost 1 base at V and 4 bases at J; junction bases unmatched: 9. This CDR3 reads CASSLDRTGWGYGYTF. The CDR3 nucleotides are TGTGCCAGCAGCTTAGATAGGACAGGTTGGGGCTATGGCTACACCTTC.

CDR3 DNA: TGTGCCAGCTCACCGCGGGACAGGGGGGACACAGATACGCAGTATTTT. This encodes CASSPRDRGDTDTQYF. The gene calls are TRBV18 and TRBJ2-3; 11 positions match TRBD1. This CDR3 region has 16 residues. CDR1 KGHSH and CDR2 LQKENI come from the germline V gene. The trim removed 3 bases at V and 2 bases at J, leaving 4 bases unmatched.